This TCR beta chain was captured in a study of breast tumors, draining lymph nodes, adjacent tissues. The lymph nodes were axillary draining lymph nodes from breast cancer patients. The CDR3 extends over 15 amino acids. Deletions cut 5 bases from V and 0 bases from J, with 14 bases between. Per germline, CDR1 SGHTA and CDR2 FQGTGA. Ten or more counts support this clonotype. MiXCR was run by TCRdb on the multiplex PCR reads, yielding one entry per CDR3 protein. In the table there are about 230,000 distinct CDR3 sequences, 32% of which are singletons. The gene calls are TRBV7-3 and TRBJ2-7; D gene ambiguous. This TCR derives from a female donor with breast cancer. Some clones in this sample may be carry-over from other donors' samples. The sequencing sample was made of axillary lymph node tissue. The CDR3 here is CASSPSTVSSYEQYF. In DNA form, the CDR3 reads TGTGCCAGCAGCCCCTCAACAGTTTCCTCCTACGAGCAGTACTTC. The full variable domain, with the rest looked up from reference TRBV7-3 and TRBJ2-7, is GAGVSQTPSNKVTEKGKYVELRCDPISGHTALYWYRQSLGQGPEFLIYFQGTGAADDSGLPNDRFFAVRPEGSVSTLKIQRTERGDSAVYLCASSPSTVSSYEQYFGPGTRLTVT.